Presented here are 10 T cell receptor beta chains from one specimen sequenced in a study of CD8 T cell repertoires and HIV-1 epitope variants. Their target antigens are unknown. The data were produced by immunoSEQ multiplex PCR, yet TCRdb's version contains in-frame clones alone and is incomplete. Of about 2,600 clones in the sample, 55% to 80% were seen once. The source material was cultured CD8+ T cells derived from PBMCs. These receptors all stem from a male donor with HIV.

This chain links TRBV7-3 with TRBJ2-1, with 10 bases that match TRBD1. The CDR3 loop spans 15 amino acids. CDR1 and CDR2 (germline): SGHTA, FQGTGA. With 5 bases clipped from V and 4 bases from J, the junction kept 5 bases outside the gene matches. The CDR3 coding sequence is TGTGCCAGCAGCACAGGGGGACAGGGGTACAATGAGCAGTTCTTC. Translation: CASSTGGQGYNEQFF.

The V call is TRBV28, the J call TRBJ2-1; TRBD1 agrees at 11 bases. This CDR3 is 15 amino acids long. Germline V lookup: CDR1 MDHEN, CDR2 SYDVKM. Trimming cost V 5 bases and J 6 bases; bases outside gene matches: 6. The CDR3 protein is CASSPPGTGGNEQFF. The CDR3 DNA sequence: TGTGCCAGCAGTCCCCCCGGGACAGGGGGCAATGAGCAGTTCTTC.

With regard to this clone: One end of the junction fails to match germline, which may point to a read error. The chain joins TRBV19 to TRBJ2-1; D might be TRBD2 (5 bases). Germline CDR1 LNHDA, CDR2 SQIVND (reference sequence). The CDR3 has 14 amino acids. As DNA, the CDR3 is TGTGCCAGTAGTATCGACTATTCCTTGAATGGGCAGTTCTTC. Protein product: CASSIDYSLNGQFF.

This chain joins TRBV6-5 and TRBJ1-5; D gene unclear. Germline V lookup: CDR1 MNHEY, CDR2 SVGAGI. This CDR3 has 14 residues. V was pared by 4 bases and J by 3 bases, with 10 bases between. For the CDR3, the DNA is TGTGCCAGCAGTTCTCGGAAGTACAATCAGCCCCAGCATTTT. Residues: CASSSRKYNQPQHF.

This clone came up a few times. The chain carries TRBV28 and TRBJ2-3; D remains ambiguous. V dropped 5 bases and J dropped 5 bases, with 8 bases sitting between them. The CDR3 sequence is 12 residues long. Germline lookup yields CDR1 MDHEN and CDR2 SYDVKM. The CDR3 is CASSQTVDTQYF. CDR3 coding DNA: TGTGCCAGCAGTCAGACTGTAGATACGCAGTATTTT. The variable domain in full, with the rest retrieved from reference TRBV28 and TRBJ2-3, is DVKVTQSSRYLVKRTGEKVFLECVQDMDHENMFWYRQDPGLGLRLIYFSYDVKMKEKGDIPEGYSVSREKKERFSLILESASTNQTSMYLCASSQTVDTQYFGPGTRLTVL.

The chain recombines TRBV6-1 with TRBJ2-1; 7 bases match TRBD2. The V and J ends lost 10 bases and 8 bases, in that order; junction bases with no gene match: 2. Germline CDR1 MNHNS, CDR2 SASEGT. CDR3 length equals 10 residues. The CDR3 spells CATGGYEQFF. The CDR3 nucleotides are TGTGCCACCGGGGGGTATGAGCAGTTCTTC.

The V call is TRBV29-1, the J call TRBJ2-7; 10 nucleotides align to TRBD2. Germline V CDR1 and CDR2: SQVTM, ANQGSEA. V was pared by 0 bases and J by 2 bases, with 4 bases of the junction left unmatched. This CDR3 region has 15 residues. The CDR3 nucleotides read TGCAGCGTTGAAGAGCGAGCGGGAGGGCCCTACGAGCAGTACTTC. This sequence encodes CSVEERAGGPYEQYF.

This chain uses TRBV5-4 with TRBJ2-2, with 15 bases aligning to TRBD2. The CDR3 runs 17 residues. Germline V CDR1 and CDR2: SGHNT, YYREEE (reference sequence). Trimming cost V 3 bases and J 5 bases; bases outside gene matches: 5. The CDR3 bases are TGTGCCAGCAGCTCGGACGGACTAGCGGGGGGGACCGGGGAGCTGTTTTTT. Its protein product is CASSSDGLAGGTGELFF.

The chain uses TRBV4-1 and TRBJ1-1; D not resolved. V lost 1 base and J 3 bases, leaving 12 bases between the germline ends. The CDR3 is made up of 15 amino acids. Germline V gene sequence: CDR1 MGHRA, CDR2 YSYEKL. In DNA, the CDR3 is TGCGCCAGCAGCCAAGTTTCCGGGAAGGACACTGAAGCTTTCTTT. Its protein product is CASSQVSGKDTEAFF.

This clone appeared a few times. V and J are TRBV5-4 and TRBJ2-1; a weak D match, TRBD2 (6 bases). V was shortened by 5 bases and J by 5 bases, with 11 bases between the two germline ends. This CDR3 has 13 amino acids. The V gene's germline CDR1 is SGHNT and CDR2 YYREEE (reference sequence). CDR3 region: CASSPGENNEQFF. The CDR3 DNA sequence: TGTGCCAGCAGTCCGGGGGAGAACAATGAGCAGTTCTTC.